This entry describes one T cell receptor beta chain. The data derive from a study of T cell changes during pregnancy in multiple sclerosis. From germline, CDR1 is LGHNA and CDR2 YNFKEQ. V trimming: 0 bases; J trimming: 5 bases; junction bases outside the gene matches: 7. The CDR3 consists of 19 residues. Profiled with immunoSEQ multiplex PCR; TCRdb holds only in-frame clones, not every one. Among roughly 80,000 clones listed, about 91% were seen once. V is TRBV4-2 and J is TRBJ2-1, with TRBD2 matching 16 bases. This TCR came from a female donor with multiple sclerosis, enrolled in a pregnancy study. The sample was peripheral blood, taken before pregnancy. The CDR3 DNA follows: TGTGCCAGCAGCCAAGAGGGACTAGCGGGAGGGCCGAGCGACAATGAGCAGTTCTTC. It translates to CASSQEGLAGGPSDNEQFF.